A selection of T cell receptor beta chains follows, all from one sample in a study of shared clonotypes between healthy human individuals. Method: immunoSEQ multiplex PCR; TCRdb's copy keeps in-frame clones and lacks some. The sample shows about 820,000 clones, around 93% of them seen only once. Source material: naive CD8+ T cells sorted from blood. These receptors came from a man under 40 in good health. Each CDR3 is given with its conserved first and last residue. The order of the fields is V gene, D gene, J gene, clone size, CDR3 protein, CDR3 DNA. A D gene is named only where the DNA matches it firmly. Some rows mark clone size as missing; the rest say once, few, many or name a class of expanded clone.

v_gene: TRBV18; d_gene: -; j_gene: TRBJ2-2; abundance: -; CDR3aa: CASSPPFGRDSGELFF; CDR3nt: TGTGCCAGCTCACCACCGTTTGGGAGAGACTCCGGGGAGCTGTTTTTT
v_gene: TRBV7-9; d_gene: -; j_gene: TRBJ2-7; abundance: -; CDR3aa: CASSSGPEGGYEQYF; CDR3nt: TGTGCCAGCAGCTCGGGACCCGAGGGAGGCTACGAGCAGTACTTC
v_gene: TRBV10-3; d_gene: -; j_gene: TRBJ1-2; abundance: -; CDR3aa: CAIKQHNYGYTF; CDR3nt: TGTGCCATCAAACAGCATAACTATGGCTACACCTTC
v_gene: TRBV9; d_gene: -; j_gene: TRBJ1-1; abundance: -; CDR3aa: CASGRGNTEAFF; CDR3nt: TGTGCCAGTGGGAGGGGGAACACTGAAGCTTTCTTT
v_gene: TRBV25-1; d_gene: TRBD1; j_gene: TRBJ2-2; abundance: -; CDR3aa: CASSALGQGTGELFF; CDR3nt: TGTGCCAGCAGTGCTCTAGGACAGGGCACCGGGGAGCTGTTTTTT
v_gene: TRBV19; d_gene: -; j_gene: TRBJ1-1; abundance: -; CDR3aa: CASSIGPNTEAFF; CDR3nt: TGTGCCAGTAGTATAGGGCCGAACACTGAAGCTTTCTTT
v_gene: TRBV23-1; d_gene: -; j_gene: TRBJ1-5; abundance: once; CDR3aa: CASSQKGDRNQPQHF; CDR3nt: TGCGCCAGCAGTCAAAAAGGGGACCGCAATCAGCCCCAGCATTTT
v_gene: TRBV6-6; d_gene: -; j_gene: TRBJ2-7; abundance: -; CDR3aa: CASSQDSYPYEQYF; CDR3nt: TGTGCCAGCAGTCAGGACAGTTATCCCTACGAGCAGTACTTC
v_gene: TRBV2; d_gene: -; j_gene: TRBJ2-7; abundance: -; CDR3aa: CASSEGESYEQYF; CDR3nt: TGTGCCAGCAGTGAAGGGGAATCCTACGAGCAGTACTTC
v_gene: TRBV28; d_gene: TRBD2; j_gene: TRBJ2-7; abundance: -; CDR3aa: CASSLKSSGSTYEQYF; CDR3nt: TGTGCCAGCAGTTTGAAGTCTAGCGGGAGCACCTACGAGCAGTACTTC
v_gene: TRBV29-1; d_gene: -; j_gene: TRBJ2-5; abundance: -; CDR3aa: CSVGSEPQYF; CDR3nt: TGCAGCGTTGGGTCAGAGCCCCAGTACTTC
v_gene: TRBV7-3; d_gene: TRBD2; j_gene: TRBJ2-3; abundance: -; CDR3aa: CASSPQGGKTDTQYF; CDR3nt: TGTGCCAGCAGCCCTCAGGGAGGGAAAACAGATACGCAGTATTTT
v_gene: TRBV9; d_gene: TRBD2; j_gene: TRBJ2-1; abundance: -; CDR3aa: CASSVVSSGSNEQFF; CDR3nt: TGTGCCAGCAGCGTAGTTAGTAGCGGGAGTAATGAGCAGTTCTTC
v_gene: TRBV11-3; d_gene: TRBD2; j_gene: TRBJ2-3; abundance: -; CDR3aa: CASSLGLWMAGESTDTQYF; CDR3nt: TGTGCCAGCAGCTTAGGGTTGTGGATGGCGGGGGAGAGCACAGATACGCAGTATTTT
v_gene: TRBV28; d_gene: TRBD2; j_gene: TRBJ2-7; abundance: -; CDR3aa: CASSHKLAGNPYEQYF; CDR3nt: TGTGCCAGCAGTCACAAACTAGCGGGAAATCCCTACGAGCAGTACTTC